The T cell receptor beta chain under discussion was sequenced for a study of graft-versus-host responses after intestinal transplantation. Study background: Uniformly, recipients were administered anti-thymocyte globulin induction with subsequent tacrolimus and steroids for about 3 years. Points from the study as a whole: GvH clone levels peaked in circulation, and this peak was associated with early post-transplant HvG declines. Some patients had graft-donor T cell macrochimerism. In their allografts, the ratios of graft-versus-host to host-versus-graft T cell clones were high.

Assay used: immunoSEQ multiplex PCR; TCRdb lists only in-frame clones, some missing. The data contain over 80,000 clones, roughly 89% of them singletons. Comment on this clone: Its cognate antigen is unknown.

The sequence came from a human donor who was the organ donor for an intestinal transplant. Sequencing was performed on unstimulated CD4+ T cells sorted from spleen or lymph node cells, taken before transplant.

The CDR3 nucleotides are TGTGCCAGCAGCGTATCTGCAGGGGAATATGGCTACACCTTC. It codes for CASSVSAGEYGYTF. The chain has TRBV9 and TRBJ1-2; D is perhaps TRBD1 (6 bases). V lost 1 base, J lost 5 bases, and 12 bases lay in between. Per germline, CDR1 SGDLS and CDR2 YYNGEE. The CDR3 is made up of 14 amino acids.